Listed below are T cell receptor beta chains from one sample, sequenced in a study of cytomegalovirus exposure and HLA in healthy donors. Some clones are missing from TCRdb's copy, which holds only in-frame ones; the method was immunoSEQ multiplex PCR. The table includes some 89,000 clones, more than 80% detected once. The material sequenced was PBMCs. The receptors derive from a woman aged 25 to 39 in good health and CMV-seronegative. Both conserved end residues are part of each CDR3. D genes are given only for firm matches. Clone sizes are given selectively: once, few, many, or a class where the clone is expanded.

J	D	size	V	length	DNA	CDR3
TRBJ1-2	-	-	TRBV28	14	TGTGCCAGCAGTCGTCCCGGACAAATCTATGGCTACACCTTC	CASSRPGQIYGYTF
TRBJ2-7	TRBD1	few	TRBV18	16	TGTGCCAGCTCACCTCAGAGGGGACAGGGCACCTACGAGCAGTACTTC	CASSPQRGQGTYEQYF
TRBJ1-1	-	-	TRBV30	17	TGTGCCTGGAACCTTTATCCAGGGTCGTGGGTGATCACTGAAGCTTTCTTT	CAWNLYPGSWVITEAFF
TRBJ2-3	TRBD1	-	TRBV7-9	16	TGTTCCAGCATCGTGGGGACAGGGGTAGTAACAGATACGCAGTATTTT	CSSIVGTGVVTDTQYF
TRBJ2-1	-	-	TRBV9	16	TGTGCCAGCAGCGTACAGCGCCAGAGCTCCTACAATGAGCAGTTCTTC	CASSVQRQSSYNEQFF
TRBJ2-1	TRBD2	-	TRBV15	16	TGTGCCACCAGCAAAAGCGGGAGCCCTCCCTACAATGAGCAGTTCTTC	CATSKSGSPPYNEQFF
TRBJ2-7	TRBD1	-	TRBV9	14	TGTGCCAGCAGCGCCAGGACAGGGGCTGGCGAGCAGTACTTC	CASSARTGAGEQYF
TRBJ1-5	-	few	TRBV4-1	16	TGCGCCAGCAGCCAAGATCTGAAACAGTTTAATCAGCCCCAGCATTTT	CASSQDLKQFNQPQHF
TRBJ1-2	-	-	TRBV5-1	15	TGCGCCAGCAACCAAGGGACAACGGCCAACTATGGCTACACCTTC	CASNQGTTANYGYTF
TRBJ2-7	-	-	TRBV28	12	TGTGCCAGCAGTTTGATCCGGTACGAGCAGTACTTC	CASSLIRYEQYF
TRBJ2-2	-	-	TRBV6-4	14	TGTGCCAGCAGACCACAGGGTCTTAACGGGGAGCTGTTTTTT	CASRPQGLNGELFF
TRBJ2-7	-	-	TRBV5-6	13	TGTGCCAGCAGCTTGGCATCCTCCTACGAGCAGTACTTC	CASSLASSYEQYF
TRBJ2-7	TRBD1	-	TRBV27	15	TGTGCCAGCAGGCTGGGACAGGGGGGTTGGAGTGAGCAGTACTTC	CASRLGQGGWSEQYF
TRBJ2-2	-	-	TRBV19	16	TGTGCCAGTAGTACTTTTGCCAGAACCGCCACCGGGGAGCTGTTTTTT	CASSTFARTATGELFF
TRBJ1-6	TRBD1	-	TRBV6-1	15	TGTGCCAGCAGTTTGGGACAGGGGATTAATTCACCCCTCCACTTT	CASSLGQGINSPLHF
TRBJ2-1	-	-	TRBV14	12	TGTGCCAGCAGCCAAGGGGGGCCAGGGTGGGTCTTC	CASSQGGPGWVF
TRBJ2-2	TRBD2	-	TRBV15	15	TGTGCCACCAGCAGGAGCGGGAGGGTTGCCGGGGAGCTGTTTTTT	CATSRSGRVAGELFF
TRBJ2-7	TRBD2	-	TRBV5-1	15	TGCGCCAGCGCGAGACTAGCGGGAGGGACCTACGAGCAGTACTTC	CASARLAGGTYEQYF
TRBJ2-7	-	-	TRBV19	15	TGTGCCAGTAGTATTTTCAAGGGGGGGTCCTACGAGCAGTACTTC	CASSIFKGGSYEQYF
TRBJ2-6	-	few	TRBV5-1	15	TGCGCCAGCAGCTTGGGGACAGCTCCTCCCGCCGCCCTGACTTTC	CASSLGTAPPAALTF
TRBJ2-3	-	-	TRBV7-6	15	TGTGCCAGCAGCCTAAACAACCGCGGAGGAGATACGCAGTATTTT	CASSLNNRGGDTQYF
TRBJ2-7	TRBD2	-	TRBV27	17	TGTGCCAGCAGTTCCCGACTAGCGGGAGGACCTCCCTACGAGCAGTACTTC	CASSSRLAGGPPYEQYF
TRBJ1-1	-	-	TRBV5-5	14	TGTGCCAGCAGCTTTGACATCATGAACACTGAAGCTTTCTTT	CASSFDIMNTEAFF
TRBJ1-2	-	once	TRBV19	12	TGTGCCAGTAGTGTTTACAGGGATGGCTACACCTTC	CASSVYRDGYTF
TRBJ1-1	-	-	TRBV28	16	TGTGCCAGCAGTTTATCCGGGACACCCATGAACACTGAAGCTTTCTTT	CASSLSGTPMNTEAFF
TRBJ2-7	TRBD1	-	TRBV4-1	14	TGCGCCAGCAGCGTGGGACAGAATCCCTACGAGCAGTACTTC	CASSVGQNPYEQYF
TRBJ1-1	-	few	TRBV28	12	TGTGCCAGCGTCTATATGAACACTGAAGCTTTCTTT	CASVYMNTEAFF
TRBJ2-1	-	-	TRBV28	14	TGTGCCAGTCGACCTCAGGGAACCTACAATGAGCAGTTCTTC	CASRPQGTYNEQFF
TRBJ1-2	-	-	TRBV28	15	TGTGCCAGCAGTTTAGGTGGCGGAATCAACTATGGCTACACCTTC	CASSLGGGINYGYTF
TRBJ1-1	-	-	TRBV7-9	15	TGTGCCAGCAGCCCGTTGGACTGGATGAACACTGAAGCTTTCTTT	CASSPLDWMNTEAFF
TRBJ1-2	TRBD1	-	TRBV5-6	15	TGTGCCAGCAGCCTGCCCGGGACAGCGAACTATGGCTACACCTTC	CASSLPGTANYGYTF
TRBJ2-3	TRBD2	-	TRBV5-1	15	TGCGCCAGCAGACCCATAGCGGGATCTACAGATACGCAGTATTTT	CASRPIAGSTDTQYF
TRBJ1-1	-	few	TRBV6-5	14	TGTGCCAGCAGTTATCAGGGTGCTAACACTGAAGCTTTCTTT	CASSYQGANTEAFF
TRBJ1-2	TRBD1	-	TRBV2	14	TGTGCCAGCAGTGATGGACAGGGCAACTATGGCTACACCTTC	CASSDGQGNYGYTF
TRBJ2-7	TRBD1	once	TRBV5-1	14	TGCGCCAGCAGCTTTGGGACAGGGAGGCACGAGCAGTACTTC	CASSFGTGRHEQYF
TRBJ2-3	TRBD2	-	TRBV19	13	TGTGCCAGTAGTGCTCGGACTAGCGGGGAGCAGTATTTT	CASSARTSGEQYF
TRBJ1-5	TRBD1	-	TRBV7-2	15	TGTGCCAGCAGCTTTCGACAGGGGGCAGGTCAGCCCCAGCATTTT	CASSFRQGAGQPQHF
TRBJ2-1	-	-	TRBV6-5	16	TGTGCCAGCAGTTACTCGCAGGTCCTAGCCAACAATGAGCAGTTCTTC	CASSYSQVLANNEQFF
TRBJ2-5	-	-	TRBV5-4	15	TGTGCCAGCACCGAGAGACAGGACACCCAAGAGACCCAGTACTTC	CASTERQDTQETQYF
TRBJ2-7	-	-	TRBV14	13	TGTGCCAGCAGGAAGAGCGGGCAAAACGAGCAGTACTTC	CASRKSGQNEQYF
TRBJ2-1	-	-	TRBV18	17	TGTGCCAGCTCACCACTACAGGGGGGACTACAAGGCAATGAGCAGTTCTTC	CASSPLQGGLQGNEQFF
TRBJ1-2	-	-	TRBV7-2	15	TGTGCCAGCAGCTTAAGGCAGGGGTCGGACTATGGCTACACCTTC	CASSLRQGSDYGYTF
TRBJ1-2	-	-	TRBV30	15	TGTGCCTGGAGGAGCCGACAGGTGCTTGGCTATGGCTACACCTTC	CAWRSRQVLGYGYTF
TRBJ2-1	TRBD2	-	TRBV7-3	17	TGTGCCAGCAGCTTAAGCGGACTAGCCGGGGCCTACAATGAGCAGTTCTTC	CASSLSGLAGAYNEQFF
TRBJ1-2	TRBD1	few	TRBV23-1	15	TGCGCCAGCAGTAAGGCGGACAGGGTCTCGGGGGGCTACACCTTC	CASSKADRVSGGYTF
TRBJ1-5	TRBD1	-	TRBV28	15	TGTGCCAGCAGTTTATCGGGACAGAGCAATCAGCCCCAGCATTTT	CASSLSGQSNQPQHF
TRBJ2-1	-	few	TRBV9	15	TGTGCCAGCAGCGTAGCGGGAGACTACTACAATGAGCAGTTCTTC	CASSVAGDYYNEQFF